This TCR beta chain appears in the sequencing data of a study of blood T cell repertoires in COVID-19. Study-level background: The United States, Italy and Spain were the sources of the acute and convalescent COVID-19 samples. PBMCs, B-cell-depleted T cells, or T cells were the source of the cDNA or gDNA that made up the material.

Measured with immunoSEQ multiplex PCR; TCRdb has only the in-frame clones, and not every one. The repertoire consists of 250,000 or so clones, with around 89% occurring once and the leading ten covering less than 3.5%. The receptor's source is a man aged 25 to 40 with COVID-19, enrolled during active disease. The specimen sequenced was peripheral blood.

This CDR3 reads CASSHSNTFNQPQHF. DNA for the CDR3: TGTGCCAGCAGCCATTCGAACACATTCAATCAGCCCCAGCATTTT. The chain couples TRBV5-8 to TRBJ1-5; D gene ambiguous. V lost 4 bases, J lost 3 bases, and 14 bases lay in between. The germline gives CDR1 SGHTS, CDR2 YDEGEE. CDR3 size: 15 residues.